The 16 T cell receptor beta chains listed next were all sequenced from one sample in a study of cytomegalovirus exposure and HLA in healthy donors (dated by TCRdb to about 2017). Library preparation was by the immunoSEQ multiplex PCR assay. The multiplex PCR relied on a mix of 60 forward primers for TCR Vbeta segments and 13 reverse primers for TCR Jbeta segments. TCRdb re-hosts the immuneACCESS table, in-frame sequences only. Its copies lack some clones; in the studies checked, an unresolved V gene accounts for under half of them, and the cause for the rest is not known. The sample yields some 190,000 clones; about four fifths were counted once. The ten largest clones represent about 2.1% of the sample. Specimen: PBMCs. The receptors here all came from a woman aged 30 to 39 in good health and CMV-seronegative.

V usage is TRBV6-5 and J usage is TRBJ1-2; weak D call: TRBD1 (6 bases). V dropped 5 bases and J dropped 5 bases, with 12 bases sitting between them. The CDR3 spans 13 residues. Germline V gene lookup returns CDR1 MNHEY and CDR2 SVGAGI. The CDR3 coding sequence is TGTGCCAGCAGTCGACAGGACCTGTATGGCTACACCTTC. Residues: CASSRQDLYGYTF.

The count of this clone is one. The chain recombines TRBV2 with TRBJ2-6; TRBD2 might be the D (6 bases). The length of the CDR3 is 18 residues. V shed 4 bases and J shed 2 bases, with 18 bases lying between them. The V gene's germline CDR1 is SNHLY and CDR2 FYNNEI. CDR3 nucleotides: TGTGCCAGCAGTGGGGTGCGGGGTTTGGGCACTGGGGCCAACGTCCTGACTTTC. Residues: CASSGVRGLGTGANVLTF.

This sequence joins TRBV6-1 and TRBJ2-1; tentative D call: TRBD2 (7 bases). Germline CDR1 and CDR2: MNHNS and SASEGT. The CDR3 length is 14 residues. V was shortened by 3 bases and J by 11 bases, with 17 bases between the two germline ends. Written as DNA, the CDR3 is TGTGCCAGCAGTGATGTGGGGGGGCCATCCCAGCAGTTCTTC. Residues: CASSDVGGPSQQFF.

This sequence joins TRBV27 and TRBJ2-1; 9 bases align to TRBD1. The germline gives CDR1 MNHEY, CDR2 SMNVEV (reference sequence). The CDR3 sequence is 14 residues long. The junction had 4 bases not matched to a gene; V was cut back by 7 bases and J by 3 bases. CDR3 nucleotides: TGTGCCAGCACTGGGACAGGGAGCTACAATGAGCAGTTCTTC. Translation: CASTGTGSYNEQFF.

The genes are TRBV29-1 and TRBJ1-2; 11 bases line up with TRBD1. There are 15 residues in the CDR3. Per the germline V gene, CDR1 is SQVTM and CDR2 is ANQGSEA. The ends lost 6 bases at V and 1 base at J; junction bases unmatched: 7. The CDR3 coding sequence is TGCAGCGTGGCAGGGACAGGGGGTGATAACTATGGCTACACCTTC. Translation gives CSVAGTGGDNYGYTF. The entire variable domain, with the rest obtained from reference TRBV29-1 and TRBJ1-2, is as follows: SAVISQKPSRDICQRGTSLTIQCQVDSQVTMMFWYRQQPGQSLTLIATANQGSEATYESGFVIDKFPISRPNLTFSTLTVSNMSPEDSSIYLCSVAGTGGDNYGYTFGSGTRLTVV.

The chain recombines TRBV7-2 with TRBJ1-1, with D possibly matching TRBD1 (6 bases). CDR3 length equals 15 residues. Germline assignment: CDR1 SGHTA and CDR2 FQGNSA. V lost 2 bases, J lost 1 base, and 11 bases lay in between. CDR3 bases: TGTGCCAGCAGCTTATCGCAGGGGCCGAACACTGAAGCTTTCTTT. Translated: CASSLSQGPNTEAFF.

This chain uses TRBV2 with TRBJ2-7, with a tentative D call TRBD1 (6 bases). Germline V lookup: CDR1 SNHLY, CDR2 FYNNEI. Trimming stripped 8 bases from V and 2 bases from J, with 16 bases between. This CDR3 is 14 amino acids long. The CDR3 nucleotides read TGTGCCAGCCCCGGTCGGCAGGGGACCTACGAGCAGTACTTC. Translated: CASPGRQGTYEQYF.

This chain connects TRBV9 to TRBJ2-5; D remains unclear. The V gene lost 0 bases and the J gene lost 4 bases, with 13 bases spanning the gap. Germline V gene lookup returns CDR1 SGDLS and CDR2 YYNGEE. The CDR3 extends over 15 amino acids. CDR3 amino acids: CASSVDLTPGETQYF. The CDR3 DNA reads as TGTGCCAGCAGCGTAGACCTAACCCCCGGAGAGACCCAGTACTTC. Full variable domain (rest looked up from reference TRBV9 and TRBJ2-5): DSGVTQTPKHLITATGQRVTLRCSPRSGDLSVYWYQQSLDQGLQFLIQYYNGEERAKGNILERFSAQQFPDLHSELNLSSLELGDSALYFCASSVDLTPGETQYFGPGTRLLVL.

V usage is TRBV9 and J usage is TRBJ2-5, with D possibly TRBD1 on 6 matching bases. From germline, CDR1 is SGDLS and CDR2 YYNGEE. This CDR3 is built from 14 residues. Trimming cost V 3 bases and J 1 base, with 10 bases left between them. The DNA for the CDR3 is TGTGCCAGCAGCGCACGGGACATCCAAGAGACCCAGTACTTC. This codes for CASSARDIQETQYF.

The chain is built from TRBV10-3 and TRBJ2-7; maybe TRBD2 (5 bases). Germline V gives CDR1 ENHRY, CDR2 SYGVKD. The ends were cut back, 7 bases at V and 1 base at J, with 11 bases in the middle. The CDR3 length is 13 residues. The CDR3 is CAITAEGSYEQYF. CDR3 in DNA: TGTGCCATCACAGCAGAGGGTTCCTACGAGCAGTACTTC.

The genes are TRBV30 and TRBJ1-2; D unresolved. V lost 0 bases to trimming and J lost 4 bases, with 12 bases between them. CDR3 length: 14 amino acids. The germline CDR1 and CDR2 sequences are GTSNPN and SVGIG (reference sequence). The CDR3 region is CAWSVGGIRYGYTF. As DNA, the CDR3 is TGTGCCTGGAGTGTAGGAGGCATACGCTATGGCTACACCTTC.

The rearrangement uses TRBV19 and TRBJ2-3; TRBD1 is a possible D gene (6 bases). Germline values: CDR1 LNHDA, CDR2 SQIVND (reference sequence). The CDR3 sequence is 17 residues long. The V end was cut by 2 bases, the J end by 4 bases, with 19 bases between. The chain's CDR3 is CASSISRQVVFPDTQYF. CDR3 bases: TGTGCCAGTAGTATATCCCGACAGGTAGTTTTTCCAGATACGCAGTATTTT.

The chain combines TRBV6-1 with TRBJ2-2, with 8 positions matching TRBD1. The CDR3 is 14 residues long. Unmatched junction bases numbered 7, after V lost 6 bases and J lost 7 bases. Germline V gene sequence: CDR1 MNHNS, CDR2 SASEGT. As DNA, the CDR3 is TGTGCCAGCAGACCACAGGGGGGCGGCGGGGAGCTGTTTTTT. This codes for CASRPQGGGGELFF.

The V call is TRBV4-1, the J call TRBJ2-7; 9 nucleotides agree with TRBD1. The CDR3 runs 14 residues. J gave up 3 bases and V 4 bases, and 4 bases lay outside the gene matches. The germline V gene has CDR1 MGHRA and CDR2 YSYEKL. DNA for the CDR3: TGCGCCAGCAGCCGGGGACAGGGTAACTACGAGCAGTACTTC. This translates into CASSRGQGNYEQYF.

The DNA for the CDR3 is TGTGCCAGCAGTGAAGAAGGACAGGGGAACGGCGAGCAGTACTTC. Protein product: CASSEEGQGNGEQYF. The rearrangement joins TRBV2 to TRBJ2-7; TRBD1 agrees at 9 bases. After removal of 1 base from V and 6 bases from J, the junction contained 7 bases not matched to a gene. Germline V gives CDR1 SNHLY, CDR2 FYNNEI. The CDR3 length is 15 residues.

Concerning this clone: Other DNA sequences within the sample encode an identical CDR3. This chain uses TRBV5-6 with TRBJ1-2; 9 bases align to TRBD1. The J segment lost 5 bases and the V segment lost 4 bases, leaving 3 bases of the junction unmatched. This CDR3 has 13 residues. Germline-derived CDR1 and CDR2 are SGHDT and YYEEEE. CDR3 DNA: TGTGCCAGCAGCCTGGACAGGGGATATGGCTACACCTTC. This gives the protein CASSLDRGYGYTF.